Following are 13 T cell receptor beta chains from one sample sequenced in a study of CD8 T cells in Susac syndrome. When the RNA was reverse transcribed, random hexamers were used with an input of about 0.45 to 1 ug. TCRdb re-called the immunoSEQ multiplex PCR reads with MiXCR, one entry per CDR3 protein. The sample shows some 260,000 distinct CDR3 sequences, 70% to 90% of them seen only once. The source material was CD8+ T cells from PBMCs. The receptors originated from a human donor with multiple sclerosis.

The genes are TRBV20-1 and TRBJ2-1; TRBD2 agrees at 8 bases. Losses at the gene ends were 0 bases for V and 4 bases for J; bases not matched to a gene: 14. The CDR3 has 18 amino acids. From germline, CDR1 is DFQATT and CDR2 SNEGSKA (reference sequence). This CDR3 is CSARDLDLSGRAYNEQFF. Here the CDR3 DNA reads TGCAGTGCTAGAGATCTAGATTTGAGCGGGAGAGCATACAATGAGCAGTTCTTC.

The V call is TRBV29-1, the J call TRBJ2-2; 8 bases align to TRBD1. The CDR3 is 15 amino acids. V lost 2 bases, J lost 3 bases, and 5 bases stayed unmatched. From germline, CDR1 is SQVTM and CDR2 ANQGSEA. The CDR3 nucleotides are TGCAGCGTTGAACGGACAGGGTCGGACACCGGGGAGCTGTTTTTT. Its protein is CSVERTGSDTGELFF.

V is TRBV28 and J is TRBJ1-1; perhaps TRBD1 as D (5 bases). From germline, CDR1 is MDHEN and CDR2 SYDVKM. This CDR3 is built from 18 residues. V was trimmed by 1 base and J by 3 bases, leaving 21 bases between them. CDR3 sequence (DNA): TGTGCCAGCAGTTTATTCCCCGGACAATTGGGGGTGGACACTGAAGCTTTCTTT. Its protein product is CASSLFPGQLGVDTEAFF.

This clonotype was found once. The chain employs TRBV2 and TRBJ2-1; D may correspond to TRBD1 or TRBD2 (6 bases each). V shed 7 bases and J shed 9 bases, with 13 bases lying between them. Germline-derived CDR1 and CDR2 are SNHLY and FYNNEI. The CDR3 extends over 12 amino acids. CDR3 bases: TGTGCCAGCATAGGGGGGCCGGGTGAGCAGTTCTTC. Protein sequence: CASIGGPGEQFF.

This chain joins TRBV19 and TRBJ2-5, with 10 bases aligning to TRBD1. CDR3 size: 19 residues. With 1 base clipped from V and 6 bases from J, the junction kept 17 bases outside the gene matches. Looked up from germline, CDR1 is LNHDA and CDR2 is SQIVND (reference sequence). CDR3 region: CASSIVGEAPGQGRKTQYF. In DNA form, the CDR3 reads TGTGCCAGTAGTATAGTCGGCGAGGCACCGGGACAGGGGCGAAAGACCCAGTACTTC.

This sequence joins TRBV27 and TRBJ1-5; D possibly corresponds to TRBD1 (6 bases). V was pared by 5 bases and J by 2 bases, with 10 bases between. Germline lookup yields CDR1 MNHEY and CDR2 SMNVEV (reference sequence). The CDR3 is 14 residues long. This CDR3 reads CASSIRQGNQPQHF. CDR3 in DNA: TGTGCCAGCAGTATAAGACAGGGCAATCAGCCCCAGCATTTT.

The chain links TRBV2 to TRBJ2-7; 12 bases map to TRBD2. Germline CDR1 SNHLY, CDR2 FYNNEI. The CDR3 is 16 amino acids. V lost 6 bases and J lost 2; bases outside the gene matches: 8. CDR3 region: CASSAGLAGVTYEQYF. Here the CDR3 DNA reads TGTGCCAGCAGCGCGGGACTAGCGGGCGTTACCTACGAGCAGTACTTC.

The chain couples TRBV7-8 to TRBJ2-2; tentative D call: TRBD2 (5 bases). This CDR3 has 16 amino acids. The V gene lost 6 bases and the J gene lost 2 bases, with 16 bases spanning the gap. Germline V gene lookup returns CDR1 SGHVS and CDR2 FQNEAQ. The CDR3 nucleotides are TGTGCCAGCAGGCTCGGACTCAGATACAACACCGGGGAGCTGTTTTTT. This sequence encodes CASRLGLRYNTGELFF.

The gene calls are TRBV21-1 and TRBJ1-1; the DNA was not compared with TRBD1, the D call given in the table. TRBV21-1 is described as a pseudogene. The CDR3 is made up of 17 amino acids. CDR3 loop: CASSKAARQGANTEAFF. DNA for the CDR3: TGTGCCAGCAGCAAAGCCGCCCGACAGGGGGCTAACACTGAAGCTTTCTTT.

This clonotype was detected only once. The rearrangement joins TRBV10-3 to TRBJ1-5, with 8 bases lining up with TRBD1. Germline CDR1 reads ENHRY; CDR2 reads SYGVKD. The CDR3 spans 15 residues. Trimming took 6 bases from V and 2 from J; bases not matched to a gene: 6. The DNA of the CDR3 is TGTGCCATCAGCAAGACAGGGGAGGGCAATCAGCCCCAGCATTTT. Translated, it gives CAISKTGEGNQPQHF.

This chain connects TRBV28 to TRBJ2-3; 7 nucleotides align to TRBD2. This CDR3 is 16 amino acids long. With V trimmed by 3 bases and J by 3 bases, 9 bases remained unmatched. The germline gives CDR1 MDHEN, CDR2 SYDVKM. CDR3 residues: CASSLRGLTETDTQYF. The CDR3 DNA reads as TGTGCCAGCAGTTTGCGGGGACTAACAGAAACAGATACGCAGTATTTT.

V usage is TRBV27 and J usage is TRBJ2-1, with D maybe TRBD1 (6 bases). CDR3 length: 14 amino acids. The V end lost 3 bases, the J end lost 3 bases, and 9 bases lay between the germline ends. CDR1 MNHEY and CDR2 SMNVEV come from the germline V gene (reference sequence). The CDR3, as DNA: TGTGCCAGCAGTTTGACAGGAGGCTACAATGAGCAGTTCTTC. Translating gives CASSLTGGYNEQFF.

This chain connects TRBV28 to TRBJ2-3, with 8 bases lining up with TRBD1. The CDR3 loop spans 15 amino acids. The J segment lost 5 bases and the V segment lost 8 bases, leaving 12 bases of the junction unmatched. Germline V gene data show CDR1 as MDHEN and CDR2 as SYDVKM. The CDR3 DNA reads as TGTGCCAGCGAGACGGGGGACAGGCAAATAGATACGCAGTATTTT. It codes for CASETGDRQIDTQYF.